This T cell receptor (beta chain) came from a study of blood T cell repertoires in COVID-19 (dated by TCRdb to between 2020 and 2021). Regarding the complete study: The collaborator samples originated in the United States, Italy and Spain and spanned the acute and convalescent phases of COVID-19. The material from the prospective study consisted of cDNA or gDNA derived from T cells, B-cell-depleted T cells, or PBMCs. The dataset comprised deeply sampled blood TCRbeta repertoires from subjects exposed to, actively infected with, or recovered from COVID-19. The repertoires were released in a freely available public database intended as a resource for research on the immune response to SARS-CoV-2. Samples were obtained from the ongoing ImmuneRACE study (first 160 participants) and from about 1,300 subjects provided by 6 global collaborators. Nearly every sample came with metadata listing a de-identified subject ID, COVID-19 status, age in years and sex. HLA class I and class II types, where available, came from metadata supplied by the sample provider rather than from assay-based typing. Summary of the overall study and its limitations: The amount of clinical and demographic metadata varied by source and participant and was provided uncurated.

TCRbeta CDR3 regions were amplified from genomic DNA by means of the immunoSEQ Assay, a bias-controlled multiplex PCR. The authors processed their data as follows. Within the assay, amplification of reference gene primers was used to estimate how many nucleated cells each sample contained. To quantify the absolute abundance of each unique TCRbeta CDR3 rearrangement, sequence reads were collapsed and filtered. Productive Simpson clonality was computed per sample as the square root of Simpson's diversity index over productive rearrangements. Here the immuneACCESS table is served through TCRdb, limited to in-frame sequences with V and J called. Missing clones are a known gap in these copies; in checked studies unresolved V genes cover under half, and the rest lacks a known reason. V, J and clone size reflect that table, while D and trimming were determined from the DNA. The sample table holds about 250,000 clones, of which just over 85% were seen once. The ten most abundant clones make up roughly 1.4% of the sample.

As concerns this clone: Its recognized antigen is unknown. No much larger clone exists at a distance of one base, and base qualities are not known.

Each collaborating institution followed its own protocols to collect whole blood in K2EDTA tubes. For TCRbeta analysis, collaborators shipped samples in one of three forms: frozen whole blood, isolated PBMCs, or DNA extracted from either of those sample types. The junction shows trimming of 1 base on V and 6 bases on J, plus 16 bases between the germline ends. Sequences SGHTA (CDR1) and FQGTGA (CDR2) are obtained from the germline V gene. CDR3 length: 15 amino acids, cysteine to phenylalanine. CDR3 DNA only is kept here, 45 bases in frame from base 1. The sample taken for sequencing was peripheral blood. The chain couples TRBV7-3 to TRBJ2-7; the D gene is perhaps TRBD2, from 5 matching bases. This clonotype originated in a man at least 80 years old with acute or convalescent COVID-19. The base sequence is TGTGCCAGCAGCTTAAGCCGCCGGGGTCTGGGCGAGCAGTACTTC. Its coded protein is CASSLSRRGLGEQYF.